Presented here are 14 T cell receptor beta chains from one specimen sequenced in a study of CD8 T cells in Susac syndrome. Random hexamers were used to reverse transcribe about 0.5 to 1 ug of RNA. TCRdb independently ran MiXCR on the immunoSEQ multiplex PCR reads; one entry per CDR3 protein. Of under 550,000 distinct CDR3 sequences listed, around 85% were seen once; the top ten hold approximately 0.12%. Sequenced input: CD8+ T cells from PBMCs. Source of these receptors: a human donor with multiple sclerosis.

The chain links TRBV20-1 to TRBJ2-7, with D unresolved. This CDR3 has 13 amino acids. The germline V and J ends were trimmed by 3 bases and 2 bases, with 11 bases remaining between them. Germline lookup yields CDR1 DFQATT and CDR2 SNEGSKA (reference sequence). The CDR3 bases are TGCAGTGCTAGGAGTGGAGAGGCCTACGAGCAGTACTTC. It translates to CSARSGEAYEQYF.

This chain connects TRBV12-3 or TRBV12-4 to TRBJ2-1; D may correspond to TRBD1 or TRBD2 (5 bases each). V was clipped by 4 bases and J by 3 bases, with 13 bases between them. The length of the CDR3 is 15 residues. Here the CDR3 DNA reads TGTGCCAGCAGTTCCTCCGAGGGGTACTACAATGAGCAGTTCTTC. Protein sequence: CASSSSEGYYNEQFF.

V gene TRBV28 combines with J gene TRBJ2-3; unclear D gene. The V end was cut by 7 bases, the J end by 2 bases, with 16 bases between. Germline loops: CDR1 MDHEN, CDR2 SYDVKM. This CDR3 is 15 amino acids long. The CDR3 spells CASTLGSASTDTQYF. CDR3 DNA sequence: TGTGCCAGCACCCTTGGAAGCGCTTCCACAGATACGCAGTATTTT.

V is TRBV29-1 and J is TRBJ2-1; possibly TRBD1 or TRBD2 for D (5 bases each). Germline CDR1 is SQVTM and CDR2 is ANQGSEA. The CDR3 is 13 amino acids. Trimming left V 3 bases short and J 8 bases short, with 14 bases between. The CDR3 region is CSVEGPLGDEQFF. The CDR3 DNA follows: TGCAGCGTTGAGGGGCCTCTGGGGGATGAGCAGTTCTTC.

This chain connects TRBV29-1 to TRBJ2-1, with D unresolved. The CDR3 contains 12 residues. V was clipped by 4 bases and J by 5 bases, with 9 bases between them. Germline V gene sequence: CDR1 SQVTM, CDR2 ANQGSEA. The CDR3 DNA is TGCAGCGTTGGTTTCGGAAACAATGAGCAGTTCTTC. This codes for CSVGFGNNEQFF.

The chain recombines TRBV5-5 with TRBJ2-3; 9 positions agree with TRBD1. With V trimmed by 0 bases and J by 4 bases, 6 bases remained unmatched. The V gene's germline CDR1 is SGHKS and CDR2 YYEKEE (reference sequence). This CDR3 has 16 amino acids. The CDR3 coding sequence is TGTGCCAGCAGCTTGGTGGGACAGGGACTCCCAGATACGCAGTATTTT. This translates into CASSLVGQGLPDTQYF.

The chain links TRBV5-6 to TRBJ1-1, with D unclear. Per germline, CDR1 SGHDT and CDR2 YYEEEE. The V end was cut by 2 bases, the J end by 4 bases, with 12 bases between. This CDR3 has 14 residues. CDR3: CASSFSSWTTEAFF. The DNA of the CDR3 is TGTGCCAGCAGCTTTTCTTCCTGGACCACTGAAGCTTTCTTT.

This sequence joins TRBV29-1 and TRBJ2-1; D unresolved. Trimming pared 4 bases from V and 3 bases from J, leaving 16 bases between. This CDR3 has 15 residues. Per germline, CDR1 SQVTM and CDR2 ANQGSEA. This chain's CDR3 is CSVVGQRAVYNEQFF. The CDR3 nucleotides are TGCAGCGTTGTAGGCCAAAGAGCAGTCTACAATGAGCAGTTCTTC.

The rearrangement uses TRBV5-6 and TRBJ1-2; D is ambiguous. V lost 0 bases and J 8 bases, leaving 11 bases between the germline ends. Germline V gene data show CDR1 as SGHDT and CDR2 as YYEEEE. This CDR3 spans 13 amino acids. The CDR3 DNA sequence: TGTGCCAGCAGCTTGGGGCAGGAGGACGGCTACACCTTC. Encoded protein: CASSLGQEDGYTF.

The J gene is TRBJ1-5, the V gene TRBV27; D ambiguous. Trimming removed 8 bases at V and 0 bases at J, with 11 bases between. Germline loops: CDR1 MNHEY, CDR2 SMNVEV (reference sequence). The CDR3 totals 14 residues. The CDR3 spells CASRSGVSNQPQHF. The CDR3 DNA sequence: TGTGCCAGCCGCTCAGGAGTTAGCAATCAGCCCCAGCATTTT.

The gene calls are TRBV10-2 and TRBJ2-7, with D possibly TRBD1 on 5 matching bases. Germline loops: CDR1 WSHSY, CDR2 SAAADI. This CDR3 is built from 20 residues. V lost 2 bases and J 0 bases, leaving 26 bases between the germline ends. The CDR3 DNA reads TGCGCCAGCAGTGAGCTGTCGTATTTCGGGCAGGACAAGCGCTCCTACGAGCAGTACTTC. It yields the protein CASSELSYFGQDKRSYEQYF.

CDR3 DNA sequence: TGCGCCAGCAGCCAAGATCTGGCAGGGTTCTACGAGCAGTACTTC. Translating gives CASSQDLAGFYEQYF. J is TRBJ2-7 and V is TRBV4-1; possible D gene TRBD1, 5 bases. This CDR3 has 15 residues. The V end lost 0 bases, the J end lost 3 bases, and 12 bases lay between the germline ends. Germline CDR1 MGHRA, CDR2 YSYEKL.

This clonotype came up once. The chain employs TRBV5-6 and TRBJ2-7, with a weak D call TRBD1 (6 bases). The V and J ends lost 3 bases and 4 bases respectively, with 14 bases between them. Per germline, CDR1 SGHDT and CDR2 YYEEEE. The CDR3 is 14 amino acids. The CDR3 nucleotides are TGTGCCAGCAGCTCAGACTCAACAGGGTACGAGCAGTACTTC. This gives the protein CASSSDSTGYEQYF.

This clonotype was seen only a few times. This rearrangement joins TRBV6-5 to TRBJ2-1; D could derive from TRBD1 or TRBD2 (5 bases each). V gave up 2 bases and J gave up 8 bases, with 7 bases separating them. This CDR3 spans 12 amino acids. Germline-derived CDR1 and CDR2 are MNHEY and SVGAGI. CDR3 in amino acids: CASSYGGHEQFF. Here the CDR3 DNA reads TGTGCCAGCAGTTACGGGGGTCATGAGCAGTTCTTC.